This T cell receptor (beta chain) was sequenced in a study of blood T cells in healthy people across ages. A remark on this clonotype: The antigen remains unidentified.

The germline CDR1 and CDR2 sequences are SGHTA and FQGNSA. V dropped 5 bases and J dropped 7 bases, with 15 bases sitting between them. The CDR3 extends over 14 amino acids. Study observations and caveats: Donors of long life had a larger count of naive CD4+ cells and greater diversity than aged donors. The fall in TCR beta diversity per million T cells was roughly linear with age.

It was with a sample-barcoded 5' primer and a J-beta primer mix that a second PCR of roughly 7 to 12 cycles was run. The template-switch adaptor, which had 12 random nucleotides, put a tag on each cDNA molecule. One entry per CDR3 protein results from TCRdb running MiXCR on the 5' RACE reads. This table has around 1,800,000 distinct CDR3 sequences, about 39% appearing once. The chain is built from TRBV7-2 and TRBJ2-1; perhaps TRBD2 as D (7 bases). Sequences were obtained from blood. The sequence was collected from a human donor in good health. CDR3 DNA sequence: TGTGCCAGCAGCGGGGGGGCTTTCTGGAATGAGCAGTTCTTC. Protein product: CASSGGAFWNEQFF. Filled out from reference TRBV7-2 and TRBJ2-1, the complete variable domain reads GAGVSQSPSNKVTEKGKDVELRCDPISGHTALYWYRQSLGQGLEFLIYFQGNSAPDKSGLPSDRFSAERTGGSVSTLTIQRTQQEDSAVYLCASSGGAFWNEQFFGPGTRLTVL.